This is a list of T cell receptor beta chains from one sample in a study of T cell responses to AZD1222 COVID-19 vaccine. TCRdb's table, derived via immunoSEQ multiplex PCR, lists solely in-frame clones and lacks some. The sample has 120,000 to 150,000 clones; roughly 90% are singletons. The sample was peripheral blood, taken 28 days after the second dose of the MenACWY control vaccine. The receptors here all came from an adult who received the MenACWY meningococcal vaccine as a control. CDR3s include the opening cysteine and the closing phenylalanine or tryptophan. D genes are given only for firm matches. Clone size is not always given. Where it is, it says once, few, many or a class for expanded clones.

>many|.|TRBV18|TRBJ1-1|13
TGTGCCAGCTCACGGGACATGAACACTGAAGCTTTCTTT
CASSRDMNTEAFF
>.|.|TRBV18|TRBJ2-3|15
TGTGCCAGCTCACCGGGTGGTGGGGGCACAGATACGCAGTATTTT
CASSPGGGGTDTQYF
>.|TRBD1|TRBV19|TRBJ2-5|15
TGTGCCAGTAGTCTCCGCCGACAGGGACAAGAGACCCAGTACTTC
CASSLRRQGQETQYF
>.|TRBD2|TRBV28|TRBJ2-1|16
TGTGCCAGCAGCTCTACTAGCGGGAGGCTCTACAATGAGCAGTTCTTC
CASSSTSGRLYNEQFF
>.|.|TRBV4-3|TRBJ1-1|19
TGCGCCAGCAGCCAAGATCAAGACAGCTTTAAGGGAATGAACACTGAAGCTTTCTTT
CASSQDQDSFKGMNTEAFF
>.|.|TRBV19|TRBJ1-3|11
TGTGCCACCCTCTCCGGAAACACCATATATTTT
CATLSGNTIYF
>few|.|TRBV5-1|TRBJ1-3|14
TGCGCCAGCAGCTTGGGGCAGCGGGAGGACACCATATATTTT
CASSLGQREDTIYF
>.|.|TRBV24-1|TRBJ2-3|16
TGTGCCACCAGTGGCCCGAGGGGGGGCGGCACAGATACGCAGTATTTT
CATSGPRGGGTDTQYF
>.|.|TRBV19|TRBJ2-4|15
TGTGCCAGTAGTATGTGGTTAGGTCCCAACAGGGTACGGTACTTC
CASSMWLGPNRVRYF
>once|.|TRBV7-3|TRBJ1-2|15
TGTGCCAGCAGTCCCACTCCGGGCAGGGAAAGGGACTACACCTTC
CASSPTPGRERDYTF
>few|TRBD1|TRBV7-8|TRBJ1-5|14
TGTGCCAGCAGCTTGGGGGACAGCTATCAGCCCCAGCATTTT
CASSLGDSYQPQHF
>once|TRBD1|TRBV24-1|TRBJ1-1|17
TGTGCCACCAGTGACCACCCCGGGACAGGGACCAACACTGAAGCTTTCTTT
CATSDHPGTGTNTEAFF
>.|TRBD1|TRBV6-5|TRBJ2-7|15
TGTGCCAGCAGTTACTCGCCAGGGGGCTCCTACGAGCAGTACTTC
CASSYSPGGSYEQYF
>.|.|TRBV7-9|TRBJ2-1|16
TGTGCCATCCTTGCGGCGGGCTCCAGCTCCTACAATGAGCAGTTCTTC
CAILAAGSSSYNEQFF
>.|.|TRBV5-1|TRBJ1-2|14
TGCGCCAGCAGCTTGCGGTCAGAAAACTATGGCTACACCTTC
CASSLRSENYGYTF
>.|.|TRBV6-2/TRBV6-3|TRBJ1-2|12
TGTGCCAGCAGTCCCGACAGTTATGGCTACACCTTC
CASSPDSYGYTF
>.|.|TRBV4-2|TRBJ1-1|15
TGTGCCAGCAGCCCCCGAGGGGAGGTGAACACTGAAGCTTTCTTT
CASSPRGEVNTEAFF
>.|.|TRBV5-1|TRBJ2-3|14
TGCGCCAGCAGCTTGGGAGCTCTTACAGATACGCAGTATTTT
CASSLGALTDTQYF
>once|TRBD1|TRBV9|TRBJ2-6|17
TGTGCCAGCAGAAGGGACAGGGGTCCAAGTGGGGCCAACGTCCTGACTTTC
CASRRDRGPSGANVLTF
>.|.|TRBV7-2|TRBJ2-1|12
TGTGCCAGCAGCCCCGGCTACAATGAGCAGTTCTTC
CASSPGYNEQFF
>.|.|TRBV5-6|TRBJ2-7|13
TGTGCCAGCAGCTTGGTCCAGTCGGACGAGCAGTACTTC
CASSLVQSDEQYF
>once|.|TRBV28|TRBJ1-2|12
TGTGCCAGCAGCCGGAGAAAATATGGCTACACCTTC
CASSRRKYGYTF